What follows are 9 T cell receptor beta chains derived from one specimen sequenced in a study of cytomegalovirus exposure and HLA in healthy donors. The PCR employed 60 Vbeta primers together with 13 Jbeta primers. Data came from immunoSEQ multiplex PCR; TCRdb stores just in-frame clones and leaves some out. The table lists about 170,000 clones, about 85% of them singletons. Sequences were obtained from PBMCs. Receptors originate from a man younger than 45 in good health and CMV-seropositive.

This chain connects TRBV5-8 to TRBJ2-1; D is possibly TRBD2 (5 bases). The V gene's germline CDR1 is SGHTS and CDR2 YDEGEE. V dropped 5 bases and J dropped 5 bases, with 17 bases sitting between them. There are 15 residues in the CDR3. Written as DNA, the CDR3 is TGTGCCAGCAGTCCCGGGGTGGCTTGGAACAATGAGCAGTTCTTC. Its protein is CASSPGVAWNNEQFF.

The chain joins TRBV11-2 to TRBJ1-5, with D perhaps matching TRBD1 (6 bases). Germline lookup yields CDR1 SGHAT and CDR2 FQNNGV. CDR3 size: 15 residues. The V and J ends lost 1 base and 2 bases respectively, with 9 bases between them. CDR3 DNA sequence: TGTGCCAGCAGCTTAGTGGCAGGGGGCAATCAGCCCCAGCATTTT. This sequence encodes CASSLVAGGNQPQHF.

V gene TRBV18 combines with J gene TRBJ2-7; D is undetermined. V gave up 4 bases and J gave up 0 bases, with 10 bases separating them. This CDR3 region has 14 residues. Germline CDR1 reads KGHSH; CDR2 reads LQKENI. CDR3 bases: TGTGCCAGCTCACGGGCAGGCAGCTCCTACGAGCAGTACTTC. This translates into CASSRAGSSYEQYF.

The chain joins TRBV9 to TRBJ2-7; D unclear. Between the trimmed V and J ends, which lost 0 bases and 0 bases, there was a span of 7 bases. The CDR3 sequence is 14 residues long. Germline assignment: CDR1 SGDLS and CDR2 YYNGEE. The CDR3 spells CASSVGLSSYEQYF. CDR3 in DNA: TGTGCCAGCAGCGTAGGTCTCAGCTCCTACGAGCAGTACTTC. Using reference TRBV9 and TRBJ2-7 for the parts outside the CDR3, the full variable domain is DSGVTQTPKHLITATGQRVTLRCSPRSGDLSVYWYQQSLDQGLQFLIQYYNGEERAKGNILERFSAQQFPDLHSELNLSSLELGDSALYFCASSVGLSSYEQYFGPGTRLTVT.

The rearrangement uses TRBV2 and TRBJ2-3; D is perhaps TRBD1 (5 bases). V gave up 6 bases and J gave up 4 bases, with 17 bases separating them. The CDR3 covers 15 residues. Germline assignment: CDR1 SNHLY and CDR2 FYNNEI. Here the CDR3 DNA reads TGTGCCAGCAGCGCGCAGGGTTTTAGTGCAGATACGCAGTATTTT. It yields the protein CASSAQGFSADTQYF.

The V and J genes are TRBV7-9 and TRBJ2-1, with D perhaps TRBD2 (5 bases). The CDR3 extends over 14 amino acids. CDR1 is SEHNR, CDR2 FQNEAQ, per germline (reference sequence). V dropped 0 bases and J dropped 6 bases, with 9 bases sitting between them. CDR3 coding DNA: TGTGCCAGCAGCTTAGCCGGGAAGTCCAATGAGCAGTTCTTC. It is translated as CASSLAGKSNEQFF. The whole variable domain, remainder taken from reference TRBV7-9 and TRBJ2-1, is DTGVSQNPRHKITKRGQNVTFRCDPISEHNRLYWYRQTLGQGPEFLTYFQNEAQLEKSRLLSDRFSAERPKGSFSTLEIQRTEQGDSAMYLCASSLAGKSNEQFFGPGTRLTVL.

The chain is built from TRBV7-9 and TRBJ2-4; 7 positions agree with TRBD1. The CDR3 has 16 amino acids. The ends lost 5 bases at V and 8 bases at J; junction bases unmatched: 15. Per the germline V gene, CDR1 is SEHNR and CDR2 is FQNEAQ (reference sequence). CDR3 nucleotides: TGTGCCAGCAGCGACGTCCCGGGACAGACTTCGGACATTCAGTACTTC. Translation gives CASSDVPGQTSDIQYF.

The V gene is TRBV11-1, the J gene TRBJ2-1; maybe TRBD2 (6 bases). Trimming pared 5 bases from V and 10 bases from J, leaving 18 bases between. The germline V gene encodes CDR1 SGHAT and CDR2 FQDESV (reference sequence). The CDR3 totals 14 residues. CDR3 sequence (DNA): TGTGCCAGCAGCCTGGGACTCACTACAATCGAGCAGTTCTTC. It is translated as CASSLGLTTIEQFF.

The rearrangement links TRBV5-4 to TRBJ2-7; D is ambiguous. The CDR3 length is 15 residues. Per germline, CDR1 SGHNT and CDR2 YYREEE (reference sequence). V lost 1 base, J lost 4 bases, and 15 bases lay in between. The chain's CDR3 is CASSLRLGSAYEQYF. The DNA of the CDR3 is TGTGCCAGCAGCTTGAGACTTGGGTCAGCTTACGAGCAGTACTTC.